These T cell receptor beta chains were read from a single sample in a study of molecular identifiers for immune sequencing clone quantification. TCRdb passed the PCR reads through MiXCR, listing each CDR3 protein once. In the table there are about 65,000 distinct CDR3 sequences, 17% of which are singletons. Sequenced: naive CD8+ T cells from blood, with Jurkat cell RNA spiked in. Every receptor here comes from a human donor in good health. Some libraries in this study had Jurkat cell RNA spiked in. Both conserved end residues are part of each CDR3. D genes are given only for firm matches. Clone sizes are given selectively: once, few, many, or a class where the clone is expanded.

D	J	V	size	CDR3	DNA
TRBD2	TRBJ2-5	TRBV20-1	many	CSARKWGREGLRETQYF	TGCAGTGCTAGAAAGTGGGGGCGGGAGGGCCTCCGAGAGACCCAGTACTTC
-	TRBJ2-6	TRBV29-1	many	CSVYSSGANVLTF	TGCAGCGTTTACAGCTCTGGGGCCAACGTCCTGACTTTC
TRBD1	TRBJ2-1	TRBV7-9	few	CASSLATGGEQFF	TGTGCCAGCAGCTTAGCGACAGGGGGCGAGCAGTTCTTC
TRBD2	TRBJ2-3	TRBV19	-	CASSTTLAGLVSDTQYF	TGTGCCAGTAGTACCACCTTAGCGGGCCTAGTCTCAGATACGCAGTATTTT
-	TRBJ2-3	TRBV24-1	-	CATSDPSRGGQLLFHPDTQYF	TGTGCCACCAGTGATCCTAGCCGGGGCGGGCAATTACTTTTTCATCCAGATACGCAGTATTTT
TRBD2	TRBJ2-1	TRBV20-1	many	CSARDYLAGDIEQFF	TGCAGTGCTAGAGATTACCTAGCGGGAGATATTGAGCAGTTCTTC
-	TRBJ2-1	TRBV24-1	few	CATSDSLEGFPSSYNEQFF	TGTGCCACCAGTGATTCACTAGAGGGCTTCCCCTCTTCCTACAATGAGCAGTTCTTC
-	TRBJ2-5	TRBV12-5	many	CASGLVLYSQETQYF	TGTGCTAGTGGTTTGGTACTGTACAGCCAAGAGACCCAGTACTTC
-	TRBJ2-7	TRBV2	many	CASLSGRGHNEQYF	TGTGCCAGCCTGAGCGGACGGGGACACAACGAGCAGTACTTC
TRBD2	TRBJ2-5	TRBV6-5	once	CASARGQAGRETQYF	TGTGCCAGCGCACGGGGTCAAGCGGGAAGGGAGACCCAGTACTTC
-	TRBJ1-1	TRBV6-5	many	CASSYGLGANTEAFF	TGTGCCAGCAGTTACGGGCTGGGGGCGAACACTGAAGCTTTCTTT
-	TRBJ1-2	TRBV7-9	-	CASSRLGFLGHGYTF	TGTGCCAGCAGCCGGTTAGGGTTTCTTGGCCATGGCTACACCTTC
TRBD2	TRBJ2-1	TRBV10-3	-	CAISELEAGRNNEQFF	TGTGCCATCAGTGAATTAGAAGCGGGGCGAAACAATGAGCAGTTCTTC
TRBD2	TRBJ2-7	TRBV30	many	CAWIKAGSSYEQYF	TGTGCCTGGATAAAAGCGGGGAGCTCCTACGAGCAGTACTTC
-	TRBJ1-2	TRBV2	many	CASRDTGSYGYTF	TGTGCCAGCAGAGACACAGGGTCTTATGGCTACACCTTC
-	TRBJ2-2	TRBV12-3/TRBV12-4	many	CASLGTGRNTGELFF	TGTGCCAGTTTGGGCACCGGGAGGAACACCGGGGAGCTGTTTTTT
TRBD2	TRBJ2-3	TRBV7-3	many	CASSLFSASGIETDTQYF	TGTGCCAGCAGCTTATTCTCGGCTAGCGGGATCGAAACAGATACGCAGTATTTT
-	TRBJ2-4	TRBV20-1	few	CSARTESDRRGHIQYF	TGCAGTGCTAGAACCGAATCCGACAGGCGGGGTCACATTCAGTACTTC
-	TRBJ2-3	TRBV28	many	CASSRPLSDTQYF	TGTGCCAGCAGCCGTCCGTTGTCAGATACGCAGTATTTT
TRBD1	TRBJ1-5	TRBV6-5	many	CASAGQGNQPQHF	TGTGCCAGCGCGGGACAGGGGAATCAGCCCCAGCATTTT
-	TRBJ1-3	TRBV7-9	many	CASSQHPLGAETFSGNTIYF	TGTGCCAGCAGCCAACACCCGTTAGGGGCAGAAACCTTCTCTGGAAACACCATATATTTT
-	TRBJ1-1	TRBV20-1	many	CSARDWDQGTEAFF	TGCAGTGCTAGAGATTGGGACCAAGGAACTGAAGCTTTCTTT
-	TRBJ1-2	TRBV4-3	many	CASSPIESNYGYTF	TGCGCCAGCAGCCCTATCGAGAGTAACTATGGCTACACCTTC
-	TRBJ2-7	TRBV7-6	many	CASSSESYEQYF	TGTGCCAGCAGCTCTGAAAGCTACGAGCAGTACTTC
-	TRBJ2-5	TRBV13	many	CASSLPLQPRTQYF	TGTGCCAGCAGCTTACCCCTCCAACCGAGGACCCAGTACTTC
-	TRBJ2-7	TRBV7-8	many	CASSPRLGKTYEQYF	TGTGCCAGCAGCCCGAGACTAGGGAAAACCTACGAGCAGTACTTC
TRBD2	TRBJ2-7	TRBV4-3	many	CASSQGTSGGYEQYF	TGCGCCAGCAGCCAAGGGACTAGCGGCGGCTACGAGCAGTACTTC
-	TRBJ2-7	TRBV5-4	-	CASSVDDYEQYF	TGTGCCAGCAGCGTGGACGACTACGAGCAGTACTTC
TRBD2	TRBJ2-3	TRBV20-1	many	CSTTLGGASGRRADTQYF	TGCAGTACCACCCTTGGGGGGGCTAGCGGGAGGAGGGCAGATACGCAGTATTTT
TRBD2	TRBJ2-4	TRBV3-1	-	CASSRGGLAGLAKNIQYF	TGTGCCAGCAGCCGGGGAGGGTTAGCGGGACTAGCCAAAAACATTCAGTACTTC
TRBD1	TRBJ1-2	TRBV23-1	few	CASSQFGGEFGGPTGATGYGYTF	TGCGCCAGCAGTCAATTTGGGGGGGAGTTCGGCGGACCTACAGGGGCTACCGGCTATGGCTACACCTTC
-	TRBJ2-5	TRBV21-1	many	CASSNSWKDIRIRDRGFQETQYF	TGTGCCAGCAGCAATTCCTGGAAGGACATTCGGATCCGTGACAGGGGCTTTCAAGAGACCCAGTACTTC
-	TRBJ1-3	TRBV7-9	many	CASSSSLTEDPGNTIYF	TGTGCCAGCAGCTCCTCCCTTACGGAGGACCCTGGAAACACCATATATTTT
-	TRBJ1-2	TRBV4-2	many	CASSHPRDKYGYTF	TGTGCCAGCAGCCACCCCAGGGACAAGTATGGCTACACCTTC
-	TRBJ2-7	TRBV29-1	many	CSVGAGAQYEQYF	TGCAGCGTTGGGGCAGGGGCGCAGTACGAGCAGTACTTC
-	TRBJ2-3	TRBV24-1	-	CATSERTHTDTQYF	TGTGCCACCAGTGAACGGACACACACAGATACGCAGTATTTT
-	TRBJ2-5	TRBV7-2	many	CASSLLSGISETQYF	TGTGCCAGCAGCTTGTTGTCGGGAATTTCGGAGACCCAGTACTTC
TRBD2	TRBJ2-4	TRBV11-2	many	CASSLVSREVTKNIQYF	TGTGCCAGCAGCTTGGTCAGCCGGGAGGTGACCAAAAACATTCAGTACTTC
-	TRBJ2-1	TRBV14	-	CASSPPHLYGSYNEQFF	TGTGCCAGCAGCCCCCCCCATCTTTATGGCTCCTACAATGAGCAGTTCTTC
TRBD1	TRBJ2-2	TRBV7-6	many	CATILDRELNTGELFF	TGTGCCACAATCTTAGACAGGGAACTAAACACCGGGGAGCTGTTTTTT
TRBD2	TRBJ2-5	TRBV7-9	many	CASSSSGKETQYF	TGTGCCAGCAGTTCCAGCGGGAAGGAGACCCAGTACTTC
TRBD1	TRBJ1-5	TRBV7-9	many	CASSITGGDQPQHF	TGTGCCAGCAGCATCACAGGGGGGGATCAGCCCCAGCATTTT
-	TRBJ2-7	TRBV11-2	many	CASSPPVGAYEQYF	TGTGCCAGCAGCCCTCCCGTCGGGGCCTACGAGCAGTACTTC
TRBD1	TRBJ2-7	TRBV6-5	many	CASNPGQASSYEQYF	TGTGCCAGCAACCCGGGACAGGCTAGCTCCTACGAGCAGTACTTC